The rows below give T cell receptor beta chains drawn from one sample of a study of cytomegalovirus exposure and HLA in healthy donors. Repertoires were generated with immunoSEQ multiplex PCR, while TCRdb's copy carries only in-frame clones and drops some. Of 65,000 to 85,000 clones in the sample, more than 75% were seen once. The sample taken for sequencing was PBMCs. The receptors were sampled from a male donor in good health and CMV-seropositive. Both conserved end residues are part of each CDR3. A D gene is named only where the DNA matches it firmly. Size tells how often a clone was seen (once, few, many) or the class of an expanded clone, and some rows leave it out.

TRBJ2-7 | TRBV10-2 | TRBD1 | - | CAARGQGAPAQYF | TGCGCCGCCCGGGGACAGGGGGCGCCAGCGCAGTACTTC
TRBJ1-4 | TRBV7-2 | - | - | CASSLGPEANEKLFF | TGTGCCAGCAGCTTAGGTCCAGAGGCTAATGAAAAACTGTTTTTT
TRBJ1-4 | TRBV4-2 | - | - | CASSQDPASGETNEKLFF | TGTGCCAGCAGCCAAGATCCGGCGTCGGGGGAAACTAATGAAAAACTGTTTTTT
TRBJ1-4 | TRBV10-2 | - | - | CASSLQGEGEKLFF | TGCGCCAGCAGTTTACAGGGAGAGGGAGAAAAACTGTTTTTT
TRBJ2-3 | TRBV5-1 | TRBD2 | - | CASSLWAGVSTDTQYF | TGCGCCAGCAGCTTGTGGGCGGGGGTGAGCACAGATACGCAGTATTTT
TRBJ1-5 | TRBV4-1 | - | - | CASSQVISGSDQPQHF | TGCGCCAGCAGCCAAGTCATATCGGGGTCAGATCAGCCCCAGCATTTT
TRBJ2-3 | TRBV15 | TRBD2 | - | CATSRALADSTDTQYF | TGTGCCACCAGCAGAGCACTAGCGGATAGCACAGATACGCAGTATTTT
TRBJ2-5 | TRBV19 | - | - | CASSTSQGEGQETRYF | TGTGCCAGTAGTACGTCACAGGGCGAGGGGCAAGAGACCCGGTACTTC
TRBJ1-2 | TRBV11-1 | - | - | CASSFVSGNVGYTF | TGTGCCAGCAGCTTTGTTTCGGGGAATGTGGGCTACACCTTC
TRBJ2-7 | TRBV5-1 | TRBD1 | - | CASSWGQGSYEQYF | TGCGCCAGCAGCTGGGGACAGGGGAGCTACGAGCAGTACTTC
TRBJ1-2 | TRBV19 | TRBD1 | - | CASSNTDRLNYGYTF | TGTGCCAGTAGTAACACGGACAGGCTCAACTATGGCTACACCTTC
TRBJ2-3 | TRBV19 | - | - | CASSVPERTDTQYF | TGTGCCAGTAGTGTACCGGAGCGCACAGATACGCAGTATTTT
TRBJ1-4 | TRBV9 | TRBD1 | - | CASSVSGQGGNEKLFF | TGTGCCAGCAGCGTATCGGGACAGGGCGGTAATGAAAAACTGTTTTTT
TRBJ2-2 | TRBV6-5 | - | - | CASSKALNTGELFF | TGTGCCAGCTCTAAAGCTTTGAACACCGGGGAGCTGTTTTTT
TRBJ2-5 | TRBV6-5 | TRBD2 | - | CASRPSGQETQYF | TGTGCCAGCAGACCTAGCGGCCAAGAGACCCAGTACTTC
TRBJ2-7 | TRBV7-2 | - | - | CASSRPTASHEQYF | TGTGCCAGCAGCCGACCGACAGCAAGCCACGAGCAGTACTTC
TRBJ2-2 | TRBV7-3 | TRBD1 | - | CASSVRGGANTGELFF | TGTGCCAGCAGCGTACGAGGGGGCGCGAACACCGGGGAGCTGTTTTTT
TRBJ1-1 | TRBV6-6 | TRBD1 | - | CASSHRGTEVFF | TGTGCCAGCAGCCACAGGGGCACTGAAGTTTTCTTT
TRBJ1-3 | TRBV6-1 | - | once | CASSEMTVKTSGNTIYF | TGTGCCAGCAGTGAAATGACAGTTAAAACCTCTGGAAACACCATATATTTT
TRBJ2-1 | TRBV5-1 | TRBD2 | once | CASSLALAGGIYNEQFF | TGCGCCAGCAGCTTGGCTCTAGCGGGGGGGATTTACAATGAGCAGTTCTTC
TRBJ2-3 | TRBV19 | - | - | CASSPRHSYTDTQYF | TGTGCCAGTAGTCCCAGACACTCCTACACAGATACGCAGTATTTT
TRBJ1-2 | TRBV7-8 | TRBD1 | few | CASSAGTGGNYGYTF | TGTGCCAGCAGCGCAGGGACAGGGGGTAACTATGGCTACACCTTC
TRBJ2-5 | TRBV6-5 | TRBD1 | - | CASSYAPGTDQETQYF | TGTGCCAGCAGTTACGCCCCTGGGACAGACCAAGAGACCCAGTACTTC
TRBJ2-7 | TRBV6-5 | TRBD1 | few | CASSYSGQGAYEQYF | TGTGCCAGCAGTTACTCGGGACAGGGGGCCTACGAGCAGTACTTC
TRBJ2-3 | TRBV5-5 | TRBD2 | - | CASSLKASGVSTDTQYF | TGTGCCAGCAGCTTGAAGGCTAGCGGGGTTAGCACAGATACGCAGTATTTT
TRBJ1-2 | TRBV28 | TRBD1 | - | CASSFGDRGLYGYTF | TGTGCCAGCAGTTTCGGGGACAGGGGCCTCTATGGCTACACCTTC
TRBJ2-7 | TRBV30 | TRBD1 | few | CAYRGQGFDEQYF | TGTGCCTATAGGGGACAGGGGTTCGACGAGCAGTACTTC
TRBJ2-1 | TRBV5-3 | - | - | CARSLGVYDVAPHRSYNEQFF | TGTGCCAGAAGCTTGGGGGTCTATGATGTAGCGCCCCATCGGTCCTACAATGAGCAGTTCTTC
TRBJ2-5 | TRBV28 | - | - | CASSLVSVQETQYF | TGTGCCAGCAGTTTAGTCTCGGTCCAAGAGACCCAGTACTTC
TRBJ2-5 | TRBV15 | TRBD1 | - | CATSRDPGGETQYF | TGTGCCACCAGCAGAGACCCAGGGGGAGAGACCCAGTACTTC
TRBJ1-5 | TRBV19 | - | - | CASSIQERGQPQHF | TGTGCCAGTAGTATCCAGGAGAGAGGGCAGCCCCAGCATTTT
TRBJ2-5 | TRBV11-2 | TRBD1 | - | CASSELRDRLREQYF | TGTGCCAGCAGCGAACTCCGGGACAGGCTTCGGGAGCAGTACTTC
TRBJ2-1 | TRBV7-6 | TRBD2 | few | CASSEGLAYNEQFF | TGTGCCAGCAGCGAGGGACTAGCGTACAATGAGCAGTTCTTC
TRBJ2-7 | TRBV11-2 | TRBD1 | once | CASRRPGQAMYEQYF | TGTGCCAGCAGACGCCCGGGACAGGCGATGTACGAGCAGTACTTC
TRBJ2-7 | TRBV21-1 | - | - | CATTASRRDSYYPPPPYEQYF | TGTGCCACCACCGCGAGTCGAAGGGACAGCTATTATCCTCCCCCCCCCTACGAGCAGTACTTC
TRBJ2-7 | TRBV18 | - | few | CASSPFSGPYEQYF | TGTGCCAGCTCACCATTTAGCGGTCCCTACGAGCAGTACTTC
TRBJ2-2 | TRBV28 | TRBD1 | - | CASSQGQVNTGELFF | TGTGCCAGCAGTCAAGGACAGGTGAACACCGGGGAGCTGTTTTTT
TRBJ2-7 | TRBV28 | - | - | CASSLRYEQYF | TGTGCCAGCAGTTTGAGGTACGAGCAGTACTTC
TRBJ1-5 | TRBV10-3 | TRBD1 | - | CAISAGQGNNQPQHF | TGTGCCATCAGTGCCGGACAGGGTAACAATCAGCCCCAGCATTTT
TRBJ2-7 | TRBV5-1 | - | - | CASSLDPYGVSDGIWTYEQYF | TGCGCCAGCAGCTTGGACCCGTACGGGGTCAGCGACGGGATATGGACCTACGAGCAGTACTTC
TRBJ1-3 | TRBV6-5 | - | few | CASSPDRFSGNTIYF | TGTGCCAGCAGTCCCGACAGGTTTTCAGGAAACACCATATATTTT
TRBJ2-5 | TRBV7-9 | TRBD1 | - | CASSYRTGGIDQETQYF | TGTGCCAGCAGCTATAGGACAGGGGGGATAGATCAAGAGACCCAGTACTTC
TRBJ1-2 | TRBV20-1 | - | - | CSAFSGGGYTF | TGCAGTGCTTTCTCCGGGGGGGGCTACACCTTC
TRBJ2-2 | TRBV6-1 | - | once | CASSDRTGELFF | TGTGCCAGCAGTGATAGAACCGGGGAGCTGTTTTTT
TRBJ1-1 | TRBV7-8 | TRBD1 | once | CASSPGQGVPEAFF | TGTGCCAGCAGCCCGGGACAGGGAGTTCCTGAAGCTTTCTTT
TRBJ1-1 | TRBV5-1 | - | - | CASSVTTNTEAFF | TGCGCCAGCAGCGTGACAACTAACACTGAAGCTTTCTTT